This T cell receptor (beta chain) came from a study of T cell changes during pregnancy in multiple sclerosis. Generated by immunoSEQ multiplex PCR, the TCRdb table keeps only in-frame clones and is missing some. The table shows tens of thousands of clones, with approximately 91% occurring only once. CDR1 and CDR2 (germline): SGHTA, FQGTGA. CDR3 size: 18 residues. Trimming removed 2 bases from V and 4 bases from J; junction bases left unmatched: 10. The material was CD4+ T cells from peripheral blood mononuclear cells, obtained after pregnancy. The chain carries TRBV7-3 and TRBJ2-2; TRBD2 matches 10 bases. The TCR was taken from a female donor in good health, enrolled as a control in a pregnancy study. As DNA, the CDR3 is TGTGCCAGCAGCTTACCGGTGGGGGCTAGCGGGAGCACCGGGGAGCTGTTTTTT. Translating it yields CASSLPVGASGSTGELFF.